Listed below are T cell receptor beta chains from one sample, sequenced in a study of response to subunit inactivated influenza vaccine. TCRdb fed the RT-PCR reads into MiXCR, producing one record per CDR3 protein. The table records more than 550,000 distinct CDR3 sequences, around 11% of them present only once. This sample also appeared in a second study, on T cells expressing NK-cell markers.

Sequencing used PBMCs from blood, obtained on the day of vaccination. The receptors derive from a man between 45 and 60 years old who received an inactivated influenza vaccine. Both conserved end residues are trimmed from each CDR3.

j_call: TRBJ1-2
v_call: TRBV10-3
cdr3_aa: AITNGYGYT

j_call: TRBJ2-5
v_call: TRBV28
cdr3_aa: ASSSGTSGGKTQY

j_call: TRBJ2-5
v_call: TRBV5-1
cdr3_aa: ASSLVYRGSHKETQY

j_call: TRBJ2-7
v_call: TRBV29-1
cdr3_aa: SVGSGGYEQY

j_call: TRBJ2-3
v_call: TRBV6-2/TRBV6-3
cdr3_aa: ASRPGLAGLRLRTDTQY

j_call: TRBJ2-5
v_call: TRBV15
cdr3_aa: ATSRTGLERETQY

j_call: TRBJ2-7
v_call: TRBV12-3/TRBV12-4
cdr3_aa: ASRKTSVWEQY

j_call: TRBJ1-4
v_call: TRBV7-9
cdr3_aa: ASSPRQGYDEKLF

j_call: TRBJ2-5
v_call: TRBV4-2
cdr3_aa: ASSQAQLQETQY

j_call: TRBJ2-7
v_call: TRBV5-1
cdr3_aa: ASSSGQGSSQY

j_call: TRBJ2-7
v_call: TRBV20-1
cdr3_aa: SASGILYEQY

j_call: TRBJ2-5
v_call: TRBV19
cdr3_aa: ASSTRLAQSQETQY

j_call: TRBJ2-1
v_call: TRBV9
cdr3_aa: ASSVMSGNEQF

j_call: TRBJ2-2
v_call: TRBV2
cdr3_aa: ASSHRVRAGELF

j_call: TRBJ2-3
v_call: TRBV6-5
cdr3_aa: ASSSGQGVTTDTQY

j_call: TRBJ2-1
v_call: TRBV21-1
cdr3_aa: ASSKETRRRNLTPNYNEQF

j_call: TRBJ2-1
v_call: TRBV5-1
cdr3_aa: ASSLASSGVYNEQF

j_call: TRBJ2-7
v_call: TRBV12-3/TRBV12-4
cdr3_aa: ASNDRGDHEQY

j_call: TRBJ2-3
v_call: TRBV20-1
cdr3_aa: SAPRSSTDTQY

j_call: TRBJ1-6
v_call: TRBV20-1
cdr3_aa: SAHHRVSSYNSPLH

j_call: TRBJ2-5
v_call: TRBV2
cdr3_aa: ASSQGEETQY

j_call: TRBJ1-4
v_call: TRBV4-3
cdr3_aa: ASSEDRDEKLF

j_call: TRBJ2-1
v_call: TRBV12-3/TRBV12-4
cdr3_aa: ASKRRTLGNEQF

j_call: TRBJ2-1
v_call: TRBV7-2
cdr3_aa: ASSITSGNYNEQF

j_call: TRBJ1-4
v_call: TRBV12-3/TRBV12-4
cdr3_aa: ASSLGQGEEKLF